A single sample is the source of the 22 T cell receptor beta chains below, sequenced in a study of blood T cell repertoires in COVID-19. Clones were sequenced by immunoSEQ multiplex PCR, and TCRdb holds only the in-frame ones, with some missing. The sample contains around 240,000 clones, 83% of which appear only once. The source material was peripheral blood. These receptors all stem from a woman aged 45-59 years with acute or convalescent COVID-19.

CDR3 protein: CASSPTGGYQPQHF. The DNA of the CDR3 is TGTGCCAGTAGCCCGACTGGGGGGTATCAGCCCCAGCATTTT. The gene calls are TRBV19 and TRBJ1-5; a weak D match, TRBD1 (5 bases). The CDR3 length is 14 residues. V was clipped by 6 bases and J by 5 bases, with 14 bases between them. Germline CDR1 LNHDA, CDR2 SQIVND (reference sequence).

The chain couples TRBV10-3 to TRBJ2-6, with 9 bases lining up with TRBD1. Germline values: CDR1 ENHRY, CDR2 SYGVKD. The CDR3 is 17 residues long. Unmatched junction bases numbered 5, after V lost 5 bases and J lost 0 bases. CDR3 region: CAISRGQGSSGANVLTF. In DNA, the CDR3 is TGTGCCATCAGTAGGGGACAGGGAAGCTCTGGGGCCAACGTCCTGACTTTC.

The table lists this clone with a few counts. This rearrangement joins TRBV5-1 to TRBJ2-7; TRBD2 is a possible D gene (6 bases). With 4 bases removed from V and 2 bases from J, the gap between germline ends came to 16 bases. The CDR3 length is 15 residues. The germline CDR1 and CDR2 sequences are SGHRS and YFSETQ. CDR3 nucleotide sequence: TGCGCCAGCAGCATGGGCGAGGGGAGGACCTACGAGCAGTACTTC. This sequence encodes CASSMGEGRTYEQYF.

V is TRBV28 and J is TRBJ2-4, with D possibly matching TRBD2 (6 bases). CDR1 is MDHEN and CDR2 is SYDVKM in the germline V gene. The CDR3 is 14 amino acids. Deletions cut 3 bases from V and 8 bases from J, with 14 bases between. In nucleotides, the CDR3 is TGTGCCAGCAGTTTTGGAGGGAACCAGGACATTCAGTACTTC. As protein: CASSFGGNQDIQYF.

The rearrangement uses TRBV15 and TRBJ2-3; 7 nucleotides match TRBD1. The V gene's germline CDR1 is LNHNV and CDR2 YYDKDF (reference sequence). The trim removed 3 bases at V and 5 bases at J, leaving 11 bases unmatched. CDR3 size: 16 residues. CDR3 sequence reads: CATSRRSGGKIDTQYF. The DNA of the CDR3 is TGTGCCACCAGCAGGCGATCAGGGGGAAAAATAGATACGCAGTATTTT. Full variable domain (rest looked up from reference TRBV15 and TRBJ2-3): DAMVIQNPRYQVTQFGKPVTLSCSQTLNHNVMYWYQQKSSQAPKLLFHYYDKDFNNEADTPDNFQSRRPNTSFCFLDIRSPGLGDTAMYLCATSRRSGGKIDTQYFGPGTRLTVL.

The CDR3 DNA reads as TGTGCCAGCAGCTTATTGCGGGGGTACCCGAACACCGGGGAGCTGTTTTTT. Translated, it gives CASSLLRGYPNTGELFF. This chain connects TRBV7-3 to TRBJ2-2; 7 bases match TRBD2. The V gene's germline CDR1 is SGHTA and CDR2 FQGTGA. The CDR3 consists of 17 residues. J gave up 0 bases and V 2 bases, and 6 bases lay outside the gene matches. The full variable domain, in which reference TRBV7-3 and TRBJ2-2 provide the parts outside the CDR3, is GAGVSQTPSNKVTEKGKYVELRCDPISGHTALYWYRQSLGQGPEFLIYFQGTGAADDSGLPNDRFFAVRPEGSVSTLKIQRTERGDSAVYLCASSLLRGYPNTGELFFGEGSRLTVL.

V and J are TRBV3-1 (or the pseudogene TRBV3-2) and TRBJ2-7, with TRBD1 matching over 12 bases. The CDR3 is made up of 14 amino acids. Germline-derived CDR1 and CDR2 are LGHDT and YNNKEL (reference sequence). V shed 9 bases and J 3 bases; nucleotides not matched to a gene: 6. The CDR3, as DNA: TGTGCCAGGAACCGGGACAGGGGGCTCTACGAGCAGTACTTC. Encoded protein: CARNRDRGLYEQYF.

The CDR3 DNA sequence: TGTGCCAGCAGCGTTGGGGGGACTGTCCTCAATGAGCAGTTCTTC. As protein: CASSVGGTVLNEQFF. V is TRBV9 and J is TRBJ2-1; a weak D match, TRBD2 (6 bases). CDR1 and CDR2 (germline): SGDLS, YYNGEE. The CDR3 is made up of 15 amino acids. With 2 bases removed from V and 6 bases from J, the gap between germline ends came to 15 bases.

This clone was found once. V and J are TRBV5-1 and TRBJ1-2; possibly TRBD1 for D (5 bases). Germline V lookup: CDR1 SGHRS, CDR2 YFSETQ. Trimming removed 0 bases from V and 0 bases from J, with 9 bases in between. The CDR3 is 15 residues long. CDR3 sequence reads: CASSLGGPSNYGYTF. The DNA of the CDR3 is TGCGCCAGCAGCTTGGGGGGCCCATCTAACTATGGCTACACCTTC.

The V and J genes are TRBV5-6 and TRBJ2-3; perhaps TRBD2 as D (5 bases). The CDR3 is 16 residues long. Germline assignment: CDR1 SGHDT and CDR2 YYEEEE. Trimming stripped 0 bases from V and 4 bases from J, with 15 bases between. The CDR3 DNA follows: TGTGCCAGCAGCTTGGTCTTGGCGGGTTGGGCAGATACGCAGTATTTT. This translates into CASSLVLAGWADTQYF.

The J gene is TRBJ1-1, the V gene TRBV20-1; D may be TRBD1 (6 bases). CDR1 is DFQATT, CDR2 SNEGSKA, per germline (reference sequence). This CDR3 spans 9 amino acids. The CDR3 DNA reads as TGCAGCAGGGGAGCTGAAGCTTTCTTT. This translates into CSRGAEAFF.

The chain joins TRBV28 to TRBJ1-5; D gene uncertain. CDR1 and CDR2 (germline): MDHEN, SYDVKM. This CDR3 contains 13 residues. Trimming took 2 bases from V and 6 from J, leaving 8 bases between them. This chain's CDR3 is CASSLREAQPQHF. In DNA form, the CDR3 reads TGTGCCAGCAGTTTACGGGAAGCTCAGCCCCAGCATTTT.

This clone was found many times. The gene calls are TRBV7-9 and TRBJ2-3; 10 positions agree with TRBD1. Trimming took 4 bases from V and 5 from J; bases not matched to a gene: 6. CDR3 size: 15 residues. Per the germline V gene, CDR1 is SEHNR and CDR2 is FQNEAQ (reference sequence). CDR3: CASSSGQGEGDTQYF. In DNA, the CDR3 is TGTGCCAGCAGCTCCGGACAGGGGGAGGGAGATACGCAGTATTTT.

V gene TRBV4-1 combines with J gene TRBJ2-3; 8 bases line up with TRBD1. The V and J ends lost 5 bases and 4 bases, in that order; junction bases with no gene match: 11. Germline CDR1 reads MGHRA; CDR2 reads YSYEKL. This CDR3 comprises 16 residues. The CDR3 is CASSKRQGRVADTQYF. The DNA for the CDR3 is TGCGCCAGCAGCAAACGACAGGGGAGAGTGGCAGATACGCAGTATTTT.

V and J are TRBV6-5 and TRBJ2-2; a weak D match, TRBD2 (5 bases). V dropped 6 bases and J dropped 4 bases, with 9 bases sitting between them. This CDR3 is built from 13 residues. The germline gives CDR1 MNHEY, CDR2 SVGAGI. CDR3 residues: CASRTTLTGELFF. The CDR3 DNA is TGTGCCAGCAGGACTACCCTCACCGGGGAGCTGTTTTTT.

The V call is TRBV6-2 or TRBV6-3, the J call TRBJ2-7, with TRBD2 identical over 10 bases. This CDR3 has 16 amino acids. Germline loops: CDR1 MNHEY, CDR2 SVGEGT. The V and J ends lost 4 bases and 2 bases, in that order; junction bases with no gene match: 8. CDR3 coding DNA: TGTGCCAGCAGTTCCCGGGGTAGCGGGAGGACCTACGAGCAGTACTTC. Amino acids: CASSSRGSGRTYEQYF.

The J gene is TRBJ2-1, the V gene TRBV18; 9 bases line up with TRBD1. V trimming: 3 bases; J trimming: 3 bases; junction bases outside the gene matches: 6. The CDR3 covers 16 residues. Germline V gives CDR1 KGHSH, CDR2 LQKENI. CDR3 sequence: CASSPETGQGYNEQFF. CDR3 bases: TGTGCCAGCTCACCTGAGACGGGACAGGGCTACAATGAGCAGTTCTTC.

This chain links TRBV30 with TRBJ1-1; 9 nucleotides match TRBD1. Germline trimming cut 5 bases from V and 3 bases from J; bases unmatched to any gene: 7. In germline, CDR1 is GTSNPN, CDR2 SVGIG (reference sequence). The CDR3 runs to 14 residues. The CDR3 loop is CAWSRTGVHTEAFF. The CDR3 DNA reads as TGTGCCTGGTCGCGGACAGGGGTGCACACTGAAGCTTTCTTT. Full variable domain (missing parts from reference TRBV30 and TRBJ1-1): SQTIHQWPATLVQPVGSPLSLECTVEGTSNPNLYWYRQAAGRGLQLLFYSVGIGQISSEVPQNLSASRPQDRQFILSSKKLLLSDSGFYLCAWSRTGVHTEAFFGQGTRLTVV.

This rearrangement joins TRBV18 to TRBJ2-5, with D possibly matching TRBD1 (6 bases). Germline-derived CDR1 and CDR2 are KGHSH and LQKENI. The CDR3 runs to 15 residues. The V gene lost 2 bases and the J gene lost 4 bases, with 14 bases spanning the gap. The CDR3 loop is CASSPINRGGETQYF. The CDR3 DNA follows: TGTGCCAGCTCACCAATCAACCGAGGGGGAGAGACCCAGTACTTC.

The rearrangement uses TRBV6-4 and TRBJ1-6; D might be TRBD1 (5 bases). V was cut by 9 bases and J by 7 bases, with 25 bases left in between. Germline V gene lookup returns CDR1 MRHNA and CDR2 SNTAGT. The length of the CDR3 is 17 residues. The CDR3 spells CARRLKEFRVRNSPLHF. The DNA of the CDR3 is TGTGCCAGGCGTCTTAAGGAATTCAGGGTAAGGAATTCACCCCTCCACTTT.

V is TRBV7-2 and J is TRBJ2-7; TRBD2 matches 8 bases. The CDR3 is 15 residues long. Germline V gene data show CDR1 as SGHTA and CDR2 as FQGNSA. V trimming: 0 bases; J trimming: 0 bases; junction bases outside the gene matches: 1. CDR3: CASSLAGTSSYEQYF. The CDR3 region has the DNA TGTGCCAGCAGCTTAGCGGGGACTAGCTCCTACGAGCAGTACTTC.

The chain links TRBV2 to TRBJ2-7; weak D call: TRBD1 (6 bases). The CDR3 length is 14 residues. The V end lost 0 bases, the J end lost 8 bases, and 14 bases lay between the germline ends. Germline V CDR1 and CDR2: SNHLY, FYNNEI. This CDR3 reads CASSEALDSKKQYF. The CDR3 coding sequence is TGTGCCAGCAGTGAAGCGCTGGACAGCAAAAAGCAGTACTTC.